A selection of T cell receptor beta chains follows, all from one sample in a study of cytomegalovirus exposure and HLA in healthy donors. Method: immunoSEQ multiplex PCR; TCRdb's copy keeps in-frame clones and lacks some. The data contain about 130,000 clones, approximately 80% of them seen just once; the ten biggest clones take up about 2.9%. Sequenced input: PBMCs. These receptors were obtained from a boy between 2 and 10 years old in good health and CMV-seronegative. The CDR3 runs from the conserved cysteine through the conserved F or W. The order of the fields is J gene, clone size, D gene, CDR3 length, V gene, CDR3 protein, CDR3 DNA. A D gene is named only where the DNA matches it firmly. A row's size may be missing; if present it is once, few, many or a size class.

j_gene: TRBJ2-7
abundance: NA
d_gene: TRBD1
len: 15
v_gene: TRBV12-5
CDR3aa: CASGDGPGQEYEQYF
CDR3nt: TGTGCTAGTGGCGATGGCCCGGGACAGGAGTACGAGCAGTACTTC

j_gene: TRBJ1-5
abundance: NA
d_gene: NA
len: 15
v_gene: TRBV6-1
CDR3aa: CASRWTVTSNQPQHF
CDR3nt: TGTGCCAGCAGATGGACAGTTACTAGCAATCAGCCCCAGCATTTT

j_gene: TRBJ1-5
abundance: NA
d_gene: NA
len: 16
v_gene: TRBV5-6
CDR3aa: CASSPPTQGSNQPQHF
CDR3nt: TGTGCCAGCAGCCCCCCGACACAGGGTAGCAATCAGCCCCAGCATTTT

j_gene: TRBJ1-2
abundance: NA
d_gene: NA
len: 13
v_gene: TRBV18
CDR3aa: CASSPRGLGGYTF
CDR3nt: TGTGCCAGCTCACCACGGGGGCTTGGGGGCTACACCTTC

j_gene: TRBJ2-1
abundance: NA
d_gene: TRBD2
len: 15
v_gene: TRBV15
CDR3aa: CATSSSGRIYNEQFF
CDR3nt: TGTGCCACCAGCAGTAGCGGGAGGATATACAATGAGCAGTTCTTC

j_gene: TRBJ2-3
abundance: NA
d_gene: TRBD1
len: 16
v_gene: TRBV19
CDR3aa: CASSIPGTGLADTQYF
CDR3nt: TGTGCCAGTAGTATTCCCGGGACAGGGTTGGCAGATACGCAGTATTTT

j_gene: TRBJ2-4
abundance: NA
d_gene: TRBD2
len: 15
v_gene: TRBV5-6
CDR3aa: CASSLAGGRGNIQYF
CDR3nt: TGTGCCAGCAGCTTAGCGGGAGGGCGAGGAAACATTCAGTACTTC

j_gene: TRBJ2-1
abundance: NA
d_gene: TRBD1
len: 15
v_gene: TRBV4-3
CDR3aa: CASSLHRQGINEQFF
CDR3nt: TGCGCCAGCAGCCTACATCGACAGGGGATCAATGAGCAGTTCTTC

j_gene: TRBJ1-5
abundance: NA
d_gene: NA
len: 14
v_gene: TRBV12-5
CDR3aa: CASGFQSANQPQHF
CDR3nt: TGTGCTAGTGGTTTCCAAAGCGCCAATCAGCCCCAGCATTTT

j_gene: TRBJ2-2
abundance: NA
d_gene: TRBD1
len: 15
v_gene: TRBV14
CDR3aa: CASSQKRQGAGELFF
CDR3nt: TGTGCCAGCAGTCAAAAGCGACAGGGCGCCGGGGAGCTGTTTTTT

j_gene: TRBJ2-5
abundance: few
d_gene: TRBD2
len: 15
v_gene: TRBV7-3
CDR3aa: CASSLAGGPLETQYF
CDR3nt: TGTGCCAGCAGCCTAGCGGGGGGGCCGCTAGAGACCCAGTACTTC

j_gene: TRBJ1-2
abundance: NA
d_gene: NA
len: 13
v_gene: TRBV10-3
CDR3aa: CAISPTLEYGYTF
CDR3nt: TGTGCCATCAGCCCGACTTTGGAGTATGGCTACACCTTC

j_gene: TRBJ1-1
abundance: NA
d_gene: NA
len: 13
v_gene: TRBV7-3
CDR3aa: CASSLVVSGEAFF
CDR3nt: TGTGCCAGCAGCTTGGTAGTCTCGGGTGAAGCTTTCTTT

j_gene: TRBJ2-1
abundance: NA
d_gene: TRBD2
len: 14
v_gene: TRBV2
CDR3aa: CASSELAAWDEQFF
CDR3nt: TGTGCCAGCAGTGAACTAGCGGCCTGGGATGAGCAGTTCTTC

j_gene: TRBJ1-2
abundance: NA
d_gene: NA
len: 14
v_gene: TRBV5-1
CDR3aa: CASSLDVANYGYTF
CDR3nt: TGCGCCAGCAGCTTGGATGTCGCGAACTATGGCTACACCTTC

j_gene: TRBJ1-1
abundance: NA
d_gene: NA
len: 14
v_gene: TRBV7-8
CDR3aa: CASSLGGGNTEAFF
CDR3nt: TGTGCCAGCAGCTTAGGGGGGGGGAACACTGAAGCTTTCTTT

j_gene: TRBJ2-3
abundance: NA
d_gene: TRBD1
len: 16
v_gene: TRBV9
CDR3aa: CASSVLTGDVTDTQYF
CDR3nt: TGTGCCAGCAGCGTGTTGACAGGGGATGTCACAGATACGCAGTATTTT

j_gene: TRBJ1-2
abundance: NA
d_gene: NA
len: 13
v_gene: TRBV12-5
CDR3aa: CASGLSPNYGYTF
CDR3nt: TGTGCTAGTGGTCTCAGTCCTAACTATGGCTACACCTTC

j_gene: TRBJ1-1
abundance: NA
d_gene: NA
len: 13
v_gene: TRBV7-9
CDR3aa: CASDGTLNTEAFF
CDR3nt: TGTGCCAGCGACGGGACTCTGAACACTGAAGCTTTCTTT

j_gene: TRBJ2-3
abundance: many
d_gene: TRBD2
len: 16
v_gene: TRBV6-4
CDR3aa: CASSDSTSGGADTQYF
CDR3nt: TGTGCCAGCAGTGACTCGACTAGCGGGGGGGCAGATACGCAGTATTTT

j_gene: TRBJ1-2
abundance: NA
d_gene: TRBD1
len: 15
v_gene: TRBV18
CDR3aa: CASSPLDRAGHGYTF
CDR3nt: TGTGCCAGCTCACCCTTGGACAGGGCTGGACATGGCTACACCTTC

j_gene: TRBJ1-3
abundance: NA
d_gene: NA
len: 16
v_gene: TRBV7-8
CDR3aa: CASSRGGSNSGNTIYF
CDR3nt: TGTGCCAGCAGCCGGGGGGGGTCCAACTCTGGAAACACCATATATTTT

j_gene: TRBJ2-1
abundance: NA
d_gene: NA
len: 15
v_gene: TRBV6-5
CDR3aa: CASRIDRGGGNEQFF
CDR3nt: TGTGCCAGCAGAATTGACAGGGGCGGGGGTAATGAGCAGTTCTTC

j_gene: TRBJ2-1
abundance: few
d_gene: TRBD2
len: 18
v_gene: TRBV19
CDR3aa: CASSISGTRGGTYNEQFF
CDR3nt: TGTGCCAGTAGTATATCCGGGACACGGGGGGGCACCTACAATGAGCAGTTCTTC

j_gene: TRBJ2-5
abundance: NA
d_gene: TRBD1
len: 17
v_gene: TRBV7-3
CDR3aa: CASSAADRQGGRETQYF
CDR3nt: TGTGCCAGCAGCGCCGCCGATCGACAGGGGGGGCGAGAGACCCAGTACTTC

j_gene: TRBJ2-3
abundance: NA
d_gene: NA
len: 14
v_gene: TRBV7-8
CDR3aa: CASIGGGAPDTQYF
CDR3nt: TGTGCCAGCATAGGGGGGGGAGCACCAGATACGCAGTATTTT

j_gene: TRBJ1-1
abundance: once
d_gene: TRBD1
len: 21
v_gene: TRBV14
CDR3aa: CASSSIITRDRVLSMDTEAFF
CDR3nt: TGTGCCAGCAGCTCTATTATCACCCGGGACAGGGTCCTAAGTATGGACACTGAAGCTTTCTTT

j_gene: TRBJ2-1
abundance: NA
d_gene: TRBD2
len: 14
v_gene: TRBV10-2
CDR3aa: CASRWTSGSFEQFF
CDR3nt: TGCGCCAGCAGGTGGACTAGCGGGAGCTTTGAGCAGTTCTTC

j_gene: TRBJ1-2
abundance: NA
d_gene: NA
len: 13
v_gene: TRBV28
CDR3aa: CASRLQGPDGYTF
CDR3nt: TGTGCCAGCAGGCTACAGGGACCCGATGGCTACACCTTC

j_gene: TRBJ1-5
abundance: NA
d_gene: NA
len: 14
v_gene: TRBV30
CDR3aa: CAWSVGVSNQPQHF
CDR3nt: TGTGCCTGGAGTGTCGGAGTATCCAATCAGCCCCAGCATTTT

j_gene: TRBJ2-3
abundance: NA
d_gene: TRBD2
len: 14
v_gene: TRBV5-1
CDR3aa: CASSLGTNTDTQYF
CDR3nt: TGCGCCAGCAGCTTAGGGACTAACACAGATACGCAGTATTTT

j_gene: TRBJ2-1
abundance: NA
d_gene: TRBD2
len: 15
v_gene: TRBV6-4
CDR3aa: CASSDSDSGGDEQFF
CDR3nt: TGTGCCAGCAGTGACTCAGATAGCGGGGGGGATGAGCAGTTCTTC

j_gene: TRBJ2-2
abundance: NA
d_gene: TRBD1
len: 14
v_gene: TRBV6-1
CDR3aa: CASSPGTGEGELFF
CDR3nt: TGTGCCAGCAGCCCAGGGACAGGGGAGGGGGAGCTGTTTTTT

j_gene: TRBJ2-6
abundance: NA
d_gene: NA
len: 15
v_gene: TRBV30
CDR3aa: CAWSVGGSGANVLTF
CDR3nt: TGTGCCTGGAGTGTCGGAGGGTCTGGGGCCAACGTCCTGACTTTC

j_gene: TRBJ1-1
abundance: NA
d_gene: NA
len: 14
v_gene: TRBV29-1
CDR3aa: CSVEGGGIRAEAFF
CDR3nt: TGCAGCGTTGAAGGCGGAGGGATAAGGGCTGAAGCTTTCTTT

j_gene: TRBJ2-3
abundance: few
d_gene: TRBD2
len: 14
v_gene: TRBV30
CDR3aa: CAWSDSSGSPKQYF
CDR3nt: TGTGCCTGGAGTGACTCTAGCGGGAGTCCGAAGCAGTATTTT

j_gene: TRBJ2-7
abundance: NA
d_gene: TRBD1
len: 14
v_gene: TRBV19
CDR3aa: CASSMTGKSYEQYF
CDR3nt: TGTGCCAGTAGTATGACAGGGAAATCCTACGAGCAGTACTTC

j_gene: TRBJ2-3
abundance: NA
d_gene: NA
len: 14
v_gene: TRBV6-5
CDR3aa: CASSPWDAGDTQYF
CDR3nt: TGTGCCAGCAGCCCTTGGGATGCAGGGGATACGCAGTATTTT

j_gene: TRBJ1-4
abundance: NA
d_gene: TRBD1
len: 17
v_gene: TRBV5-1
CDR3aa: CASSLFQPGTDNEKLFF
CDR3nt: TGCGCCAGCAGCTTGTTTCAACCCGGGACAGATAATGAAAAACTGTTTTTT

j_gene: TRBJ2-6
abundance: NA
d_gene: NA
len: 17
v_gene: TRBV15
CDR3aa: CATSRDQAASGANVLTF
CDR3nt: TGTGCCACCAGCAGAGATCAGGCAGCCTCTGGGGCCAACGTCCTGACTTTC

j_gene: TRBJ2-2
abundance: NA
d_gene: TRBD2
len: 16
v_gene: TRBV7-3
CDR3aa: CASSLGASGNTGELFF
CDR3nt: TGTGCCAGCAGCTTAGGGGCTAGCGGGAACACCGGGGAGCTGTTTTTT

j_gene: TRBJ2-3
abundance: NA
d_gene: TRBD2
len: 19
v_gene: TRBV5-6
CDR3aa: CASSFSPSTSGSSTDTQYF
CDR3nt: TGTGCCAGCAGCTTTTCCCCCTCTACTAGCGGGAGTAGCACAGATACGCAGTATTTT

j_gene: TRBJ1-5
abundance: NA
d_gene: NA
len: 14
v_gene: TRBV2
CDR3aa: CATSREGSNQPQHF
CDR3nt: TGTGCCACCTCCCGGGAGGGTAGCAATCAGCCCCAGCATTTT

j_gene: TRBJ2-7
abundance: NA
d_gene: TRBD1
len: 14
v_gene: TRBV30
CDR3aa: CAWETGTGVYEQYF
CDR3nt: TGTGCCTGGGAAACCGGGACAGGGGTCTACGAGCAGTACTTC

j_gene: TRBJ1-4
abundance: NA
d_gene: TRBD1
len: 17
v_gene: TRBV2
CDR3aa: CASTTTGTGVTNEKLFF
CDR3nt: TGTGCCAGCACCACGACCGGGACAGGGGTAACTAATGAAAAACTGTTTTTT

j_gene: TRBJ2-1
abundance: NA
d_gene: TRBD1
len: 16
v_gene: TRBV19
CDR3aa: CASSRQGGISYNEQFF
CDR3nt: TGTGCCAGTAGCCGACAGGGGGGGATCTCCTACAATGAGCAGTTCTTC

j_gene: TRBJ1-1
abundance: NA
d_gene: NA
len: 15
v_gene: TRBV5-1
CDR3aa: CASSLVRGRGAEAFF
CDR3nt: TGCGCCAGCAGCTTGGTGAGGGGTCGCGGGGCTGAAGCTTTCTTT

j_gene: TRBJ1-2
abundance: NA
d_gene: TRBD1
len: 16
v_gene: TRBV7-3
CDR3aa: CASSLVGQGAGYGYTF
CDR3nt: TGTGCCAGCAGCTTAGTTGGACAGGGGGCCGGCTATGGCTACACCTTC

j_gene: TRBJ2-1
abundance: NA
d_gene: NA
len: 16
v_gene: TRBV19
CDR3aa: CASSTGTRMAYNEQFF
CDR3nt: TGTGCCAGTAGTACAGGAACCAGAATGGCCTACAATGAGCAGTTCTTC

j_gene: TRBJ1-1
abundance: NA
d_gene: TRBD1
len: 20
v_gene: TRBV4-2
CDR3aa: CASSQVKLQDRGLFNTEAFF
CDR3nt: TGTGCCAGCAGCCAAGTTAAACTTCAGGACAGGGGCCTTTTCAACACTGAAGCTTTCTTT

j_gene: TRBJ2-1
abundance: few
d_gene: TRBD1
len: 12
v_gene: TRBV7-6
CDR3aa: CASSVNRGEQFF
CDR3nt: TGTGCCAGCAGCGTAAACAGGGGTGAGCAGTTCTTC

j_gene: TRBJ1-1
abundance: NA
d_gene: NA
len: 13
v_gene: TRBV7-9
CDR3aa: CASSTDLVTEAFF
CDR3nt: TGTGCCAGCTCGACCGACTTGGTCACTGAAGCTTTCTTT

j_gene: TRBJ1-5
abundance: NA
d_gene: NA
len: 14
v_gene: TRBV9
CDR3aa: CASSVGGENQPQHF
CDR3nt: TGTGCCAGCAGCGTAGGGGGGGAGAATCAGCCCCAGCATTTT

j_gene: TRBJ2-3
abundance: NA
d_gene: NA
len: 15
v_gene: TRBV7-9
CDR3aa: CASSLGGFSTDTQYF
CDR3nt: TGTGCCAGCAGCTTAGGTGGCTTTTCCACAGATACGCAGTATTTT

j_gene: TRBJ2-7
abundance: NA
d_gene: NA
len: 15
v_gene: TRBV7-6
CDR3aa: CASSLESAAVYEQYF
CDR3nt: TGTGCCAGCAGCTTAGAATCCGCGGCGGTCTACGAGCAGTACTTC

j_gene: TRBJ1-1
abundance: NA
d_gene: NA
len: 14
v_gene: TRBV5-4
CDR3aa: CASSLEGGATEAFF
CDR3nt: TGTGCCAGCAGCTTGGAGGGTGGGGCGACTGAAGCTTTCTTT

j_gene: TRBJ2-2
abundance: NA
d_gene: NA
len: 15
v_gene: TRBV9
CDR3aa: CASSGKTGNTGELFF
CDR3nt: TGTGCCAGCAGCGGCAAGACAGGGAACACCGGGGAGCTGTTTTTT